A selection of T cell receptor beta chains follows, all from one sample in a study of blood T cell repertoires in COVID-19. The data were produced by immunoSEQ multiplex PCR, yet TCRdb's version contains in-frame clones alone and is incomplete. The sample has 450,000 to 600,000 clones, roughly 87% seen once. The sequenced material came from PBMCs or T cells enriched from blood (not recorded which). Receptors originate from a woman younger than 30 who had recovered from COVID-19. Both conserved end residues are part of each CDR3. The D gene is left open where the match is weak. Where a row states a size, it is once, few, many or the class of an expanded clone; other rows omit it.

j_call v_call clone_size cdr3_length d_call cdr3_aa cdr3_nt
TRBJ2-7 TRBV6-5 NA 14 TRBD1 CASSPTGPRYEQYF TGTGCCAGCAGCCCGACAGGGCCCCGCTACGAGCAGTACTTC
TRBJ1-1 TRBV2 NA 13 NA CASRSTEVTEAFF TGTGCCAGCAGATCGACAGAGGTCACTGAAGCTTTCTTT
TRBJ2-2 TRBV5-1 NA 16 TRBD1 CASSLAGGANTGELFF TGCGCCAGCAGCTTAGCAGGGGGCGCGAACACCGGGGAGCTGTTTTTT
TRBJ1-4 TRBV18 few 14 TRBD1 CASSWDSYNEKLFF TGTGCCAGCTCATGGGACAGCTACAATGAAAAACTGTTTTTT
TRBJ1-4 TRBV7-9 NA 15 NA CASSLLGGTNEKLFF TGTGCCAGCAGCTTACTGGGGGGAACTAATGAAAAACTGTTTTTT
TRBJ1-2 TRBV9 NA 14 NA CASSVVRCVYGYTF TGTGCCAGCAGCGTAGTCCGTTGTGTCTATGGCTACACCTTC
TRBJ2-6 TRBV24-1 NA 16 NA CATSDRTSSGANVLTF TGTGCCACCAGTGACCGGACATCCTCTGGGGCCAACGTCCTGACTTTC
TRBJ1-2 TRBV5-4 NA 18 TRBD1 CASSLEPLRDSDNYGYTF TGTGCCAGCAGCTTGGAACCGTTGCGGGACAGCGATAACTATGGCTACACCTTC
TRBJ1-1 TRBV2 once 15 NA CASSELRNSGTEAFF TGTGCCAGCAGTGAGTTAAGAAACTCCGGGACTGAAGCTTTCTTT
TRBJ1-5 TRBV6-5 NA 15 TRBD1 CASSKQGGSNQPQHF TGTGCCAGCAGTAAACAGGGGGGTAGCAATCAGCCCCAGCATTTT
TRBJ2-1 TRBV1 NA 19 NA CTSSLGLAGGPVSYNEQFF TGCACCAGCAGCCTGGGACTAGCGGGGGGGCCTGTATCCTACAATGAGCAGTTCTTC
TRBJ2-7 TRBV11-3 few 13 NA CASSAGVDYEQYF TGTGCCAGCAGCGCCGGAGTCGACTACGAGCAGTACTTC
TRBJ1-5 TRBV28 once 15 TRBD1 CASRTGGQSNQPQHF TGTGCCAGCAGGACAGGGGGCCAAAGCAATCAGCCCCAGCATTTT
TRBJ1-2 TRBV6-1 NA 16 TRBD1 CASSGLSGGRAYGYTF TGTGCCAGCAGTGGACTCTCAGGGGGCCGCGCCTATGGCTACACCTTC
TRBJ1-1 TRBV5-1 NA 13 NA CASSPRTATEAFF TGCGCCAGCAGCCCTAGGACAGCCACTGAAGCTTTCTTT
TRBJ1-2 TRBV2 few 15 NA CASSDRSRAGYGYTF TGTGCCAGCAGTGATCGTAGCAGGGCCGGCTATGGCTACACCTTC
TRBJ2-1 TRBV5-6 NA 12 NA CASSLVSDEQFF TGTGCCAGCAGCTTGGTATCGGATGAGCAGTTCTTC
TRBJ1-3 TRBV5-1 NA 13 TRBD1 CASSVDRGDTIYF TGCGCCAGCAGCGTTGACAGGGGAGACACCATATATTTT
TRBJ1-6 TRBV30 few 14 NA CAWKNDNDNSPLHF TGTGCCTGGAAGAACGACAACGATAATTCACCCCTCCACTTT
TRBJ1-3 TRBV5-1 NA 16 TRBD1 CASRTGASFSGNTIYF TGCGCCAGCAGGACAGGGGCTTCGTTCTCTGGAAACACCATATATTTT
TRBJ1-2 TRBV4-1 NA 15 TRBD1 CATRDRARGNYGYTF TGCGCCACCCGGGACAGGGCTCGTGGTAACTATGGCTACACCTTC
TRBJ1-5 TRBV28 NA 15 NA CASKRGEGSNQPQHF TGTGCCAGCAAGAGGGGGGAGGGAAGCAATCAGCCCCAGCATTTT
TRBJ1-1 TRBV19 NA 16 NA CASSERAQIMNTEAFF TGTGCCAGTTCGGAGAGGGCCCAAATTATGAACACTGAAGCTTTCTTT
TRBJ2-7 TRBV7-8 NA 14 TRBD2 CASTDPLAGNEQYF TGTGCCAGCACCGACCCACTAGCGGGGAACGAGCAGTACTTC
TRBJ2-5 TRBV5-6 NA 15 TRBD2 CASSLAGTTQETQYF TGTGCCAGCAGCTTGGCCGGGACTACCCAAGAGACCCAGTACTTC
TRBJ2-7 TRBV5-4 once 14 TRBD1 CASSLTGVHYEQYF TGTGCCAGCAGCTTGACAGGGGTCCACTACGAGCAGTACTTC
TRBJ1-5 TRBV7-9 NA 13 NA CASSLMRDQPQHF TGTGCCAGCAGCTTAATGCGTGATCAGCCCCAGCATTTT
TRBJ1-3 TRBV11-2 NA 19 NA CASSLRRGGQPLYGNTIYF TGTGCCAGCAGCTTAAGGAGGGGGGGGCAGCCTCTCTATGGAAACACCATATATTTT
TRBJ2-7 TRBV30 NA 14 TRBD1 CAWSFSDRVNEQYF TGTGCCTGGAGTTTCTCGGACAGGGTAAACGAGCAGTACTTC
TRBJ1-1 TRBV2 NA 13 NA CASSKGANTEAFF TGTGCCAGCAGTAAGGGAGCGAACACTGAAGCTTTCTTT
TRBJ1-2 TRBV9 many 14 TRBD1 CASSVVGMTGVPTF TGTGCCAGCAGCGTAGTAGGGATGACAGGGGTACCCACCTTC
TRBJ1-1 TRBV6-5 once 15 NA CASTTGGYSNTEAFF TGTGCCAGCACTACGGGGGGGTACAGTAACACTGAAGCTTTCTTT
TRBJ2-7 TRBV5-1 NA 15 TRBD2 CASSLGTSGIYEQYF TGCGCCAGCAGCTTGGGGACTAGCGGGATCTACGAGCAGTACTTC
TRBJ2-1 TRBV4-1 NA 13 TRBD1 CASSQGAPNEQFF TGCGCCAGCAGTCAGGGGGCGCCGAATGAGCAGTTCTTC
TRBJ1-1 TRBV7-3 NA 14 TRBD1 CASRPTGDYTEAFF TGTGCCAGCAGACCAACAGGGGACTACACTGAAGCTTTCTTT
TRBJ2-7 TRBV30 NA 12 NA CAFRPPGYEQYF TGTGCCTTTAGACCCCCAGGGTACGAGCAGTACTTC
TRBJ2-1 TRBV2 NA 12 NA CASSRSGNEQFF TGTGCCAGCAGCCGGTCCGGGAATGAGCAGTTCTTC
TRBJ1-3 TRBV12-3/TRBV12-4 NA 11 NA CAQSSGNTIYF TGTGCCCAGTCCTCTGGAAACACCATATATTTT
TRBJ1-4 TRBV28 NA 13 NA CASSLPVTEKLFF TGTGCCAGCAGTTTACCCGTAACGGAGAAACTGTTTTTT
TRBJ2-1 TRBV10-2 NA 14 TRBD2 CASIQGLADNEQFF TGCGCCAGCATCCAAGGACTAGCGGACAATGAGCAGTTCTTC
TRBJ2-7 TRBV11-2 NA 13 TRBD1 CASSSDRGYEQYF TGTGCCAGCAGCTCCGACAGGGGCTACGAGCAGTACTTC
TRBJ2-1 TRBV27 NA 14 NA CASSLQSPHNEQFF TGTGCCAGCAGTTTACAAAGCCCCCACAATGAGCAGTTCTTC
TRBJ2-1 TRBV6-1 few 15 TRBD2 CASSEELAGVAEQFF TGTGCCAGCAGTGAGGAACTAGCGGGGGTAGCTGAGCAGTTCTTC
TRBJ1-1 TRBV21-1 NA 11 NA CASSESSEAFF TGTGCCAGCAGCGAAAGCTCAGAAGCTTTCTTT
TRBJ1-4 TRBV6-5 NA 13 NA CASRTGDNEKLFF TGTGCCAGCAGGACTGGCGATAATGAAAAACTGTTTTTT
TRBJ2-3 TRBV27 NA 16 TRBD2 CASRLRLAGGPSTQYF TGTGCCAGCCGATTACGACTAGCGGGGGGGCCGAGTACGCAGTATTTT
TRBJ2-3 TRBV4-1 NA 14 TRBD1 CASSQTGGTDTQYF TGCGCCAGCAGCCAGACAGGGGGCACAGATACGCAGTATTTT
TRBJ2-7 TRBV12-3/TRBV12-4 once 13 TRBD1 CASSRDSTYEQYF TGTGCCAGCAGTCGGGACAGTACCTACGAGCAGTACTTC
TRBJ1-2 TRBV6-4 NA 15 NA CASSNLGQSFYGYTF TGTGCCAGCAGTAACTTGGGGCAGAGCTTCTATGGCTACACCTTC
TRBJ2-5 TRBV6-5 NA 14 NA CASSYATGQETQYF TGTGCCAGCAGTTACGCCACGGGCCAAGAGACCCAGTACTTC
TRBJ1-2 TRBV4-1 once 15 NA CASSPRDTKNYGYTF TGCGCCAGCAGCCCCCGAGACACCAAGAACTATGGCTACACCTTC
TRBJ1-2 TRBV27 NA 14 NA CASKNGRDTRGYTF TGTGCCAGCAAAAATGGAAGGGACACCAGGGGCTACACCTTC
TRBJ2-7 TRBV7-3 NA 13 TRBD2 CASSESGGYEQYF TGTGCCAGCAGCGAGAGCGGGGGATACGAGCAGTACTTC
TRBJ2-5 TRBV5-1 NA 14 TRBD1 CASSYLTGEETQYF TGCGCCAGCAGCTACTTAACAGGGGAAGAGACCCAGTACTTC
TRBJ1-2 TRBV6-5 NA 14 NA CATLPQGTNYGYTF TGTGCCACCCTCCCCCAGGGAACTAACTATGGCTACACCTTC
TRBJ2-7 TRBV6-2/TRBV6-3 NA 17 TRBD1 CASSSILPGQVFHEQYF TGTGCCAGCAGCTCAATACTACCGGGACAGGTATTCCACGAGCAGTACTTC
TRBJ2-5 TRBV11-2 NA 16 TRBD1 CASSLPDRALRETQYF TGTGCCAGCAGCTTACCCGACAGGGCTCTTCGGGAGACCCAGTACTTC